These T cell receptor beta chains were read from a single sample in a study of CD8+CD57+ T cells in acquired aplastic anemia. TCRdb re-derived calls from the reads in MiXCR, one entry per CDR3 protein. In the table there are 150,000 to 200,000 distinct CDR3 sequences, 40% to 55% of which are singletons. The sample taken for sequencing was sorted CD4+, CD8+, or CD8+CD57+ T cells (not recorded which) from PBMCs. The receptors here all came from a human donor with aplastic anemia. The CDR3 runs from the conserved cysteine through the conserved F or W. The D gene is left open where the match is weak. Only some rows state a clone size, as once, few, many or a class for expanded clones.

V	J	size	D	DNA	CDR3
TRBV7-2	TRBJ1-2	few	.	TGTGCCAGCAGCTCCGGCTCCAGGGTTAAGGGCTACACCTTC	CASSSGSRVKGYTF
TRBV6-1	TRBJ1-2	many	.	TGTGCCAGCAGTGAAGGGGGACGGTATGGCTACACCTTC	CASSEGGRYGYTF
TRBV2	TRBJ1-5	few	.	TGTGCCAGCAGTGACCAGGGGAAGGGTCGGCCCCAGCATTTT	CASSDQGKGRPQHF
TRBV11-1	TRBJ1-2	many	.	TGTGCCAGCAGCTTAGCAGGGCCGGGGACGGCTCCCTCTGGCTACACCTTC	CASSLAGPGTAPSGYTF
TRBV19	TRBJ1-3	.	.	TGTGCCAGTGGACAGTTCTCTGGAAACACCATATATTTT	CASGQFSGNTIYF
TRBV10-3	TRBJ2-2	.	TRBD2	TGTGCCATCAGTGGTACTAGCGGGGGGCCGACCGGGGAGCTGTTTTTT	CAISGTSGGPTGELFF
TRBV5-1	TRBJ1-1	.	.	TGCGCCAGCAGCGTTGAGGTTCACACTGAAGCTTTCTTT	CASSVEVHTEAFF
TRBV2	TRBJ2-3	.	.	TGTGCCAGCAGTTTCGGGGGGCTGGGAGATACGCAGTATTTT	CASSFGGLGDTQYF
TRBV10-3	TRBJ1-2	.	TRBD1	TGTGCCATCAGACCGACAGGGACTAACTATGGCTACACCTTC	CAIRPTGTNYGYTF
TRBV2	TRBJ2-7	.	TRBD1	TGTGCCAGCAATACAGGGGGCTACGAGCAGTACTTC	CASNTGGYEQYF
TRBV10-3	TRBJ2-3	many	.	TGTACCATCAGTGAGGGAGCGGGCCGCACAGATACGCAGTATTTT	CTISEGAGRTDTQYF
TRBV29-1	TRBJ1-2	.	.	TGCAGCTTCCTTAGGTCCGGGGGAGACTATGGCTACACCTTC	CSFLRSGGDYGYTF
TRBV2	TRBJ1-1	.	TRBD1	TGTGCCAGCACCTTAAATCGAGAGGGGGCGCAGACTGAAGCTTTCTTT	CASTLNREGAQTEAFF
TRBV7-2	TRBJ1-1	.	.	TGTGCCAGCAGCTTAGCCGCAGGGCTGAACACTGAAGCTTTCTTT	CASSLAAGLNTEAFF
TRBV10-1	TRBJ2-7	.	.	TGCGCCAGCAGGCCGGACCCCCCCTACGAGCAGTACTTC	CASRPDPPYEQYF
TRBV9	TRBJ2-5	.	.	TGTGCCAGCAGCGTAGATTCCGCGGGGCAGCAAGAGACCCAGTACTTC	CASSVDSAGQQETQYF
TRBV6-1	TRBJ2-7	many	TRBD1	TGTGCCAGCAGCAACCAAGTCCTGGGACAGGGGACCAACGAGCAGTACTTC	CASSNQVLGQGTNEQYF